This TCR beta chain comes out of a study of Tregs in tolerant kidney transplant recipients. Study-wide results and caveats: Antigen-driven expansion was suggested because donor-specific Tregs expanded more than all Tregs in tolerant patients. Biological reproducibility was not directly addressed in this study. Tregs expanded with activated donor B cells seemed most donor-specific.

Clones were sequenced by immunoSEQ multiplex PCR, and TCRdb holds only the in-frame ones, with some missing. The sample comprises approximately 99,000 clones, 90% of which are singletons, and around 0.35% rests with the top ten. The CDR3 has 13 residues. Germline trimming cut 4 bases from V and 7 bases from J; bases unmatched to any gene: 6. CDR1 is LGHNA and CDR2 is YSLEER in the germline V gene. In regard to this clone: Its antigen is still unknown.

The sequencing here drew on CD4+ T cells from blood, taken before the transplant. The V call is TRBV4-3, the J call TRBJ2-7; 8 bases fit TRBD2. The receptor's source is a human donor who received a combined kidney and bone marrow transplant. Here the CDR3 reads CASSRHREGEQYF. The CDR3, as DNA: TGCGCCAGCAGCCGCCACCGGGAGGGGGAGCAGTACTTC.